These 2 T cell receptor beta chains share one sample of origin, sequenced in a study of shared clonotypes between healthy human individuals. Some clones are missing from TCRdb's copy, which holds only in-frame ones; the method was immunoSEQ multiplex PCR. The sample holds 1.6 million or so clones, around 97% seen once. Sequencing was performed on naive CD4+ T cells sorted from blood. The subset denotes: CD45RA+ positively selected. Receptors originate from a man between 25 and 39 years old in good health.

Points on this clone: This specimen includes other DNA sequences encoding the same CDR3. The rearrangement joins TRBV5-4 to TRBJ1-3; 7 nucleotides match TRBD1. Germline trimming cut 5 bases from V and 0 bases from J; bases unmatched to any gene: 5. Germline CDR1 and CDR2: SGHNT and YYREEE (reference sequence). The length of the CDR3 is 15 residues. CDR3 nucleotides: TGTGCCAGCAGTCCCAGGGGGAGCTCTGGAAACACCATATATTTT. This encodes CASSPRGSSGNTIYF.

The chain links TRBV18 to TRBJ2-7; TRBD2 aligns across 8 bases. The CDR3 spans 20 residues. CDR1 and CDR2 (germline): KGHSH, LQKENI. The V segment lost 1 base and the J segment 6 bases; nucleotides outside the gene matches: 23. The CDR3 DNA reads TGTGCCAGCTCACCACTGGGAGGGGCGGGAGGCTCCACTATATCATCCGAGCAGTACTTC. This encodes CASSPLGGAGGSTISSEQYF.